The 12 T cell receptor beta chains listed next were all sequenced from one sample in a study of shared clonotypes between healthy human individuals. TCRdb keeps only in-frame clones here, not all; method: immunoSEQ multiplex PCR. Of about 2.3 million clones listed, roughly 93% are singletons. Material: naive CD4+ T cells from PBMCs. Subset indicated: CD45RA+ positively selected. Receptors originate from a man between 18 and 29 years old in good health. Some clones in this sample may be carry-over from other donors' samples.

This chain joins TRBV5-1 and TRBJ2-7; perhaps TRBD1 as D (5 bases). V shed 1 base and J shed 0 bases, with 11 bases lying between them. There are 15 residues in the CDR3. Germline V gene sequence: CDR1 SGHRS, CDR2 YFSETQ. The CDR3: CASSLSGASSYEQYF. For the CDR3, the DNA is TGCGCCAGCAGCTTGTCTGGGGCCAGCTCCTACGAGCAGTACTTC.

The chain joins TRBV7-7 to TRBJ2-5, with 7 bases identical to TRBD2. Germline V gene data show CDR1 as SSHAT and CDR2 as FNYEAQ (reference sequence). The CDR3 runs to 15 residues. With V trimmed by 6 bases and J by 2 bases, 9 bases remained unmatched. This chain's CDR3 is CASSKTGTMQETQYF. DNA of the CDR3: TGTGCCAGCAGTAAGACCGGGACTATGCAAGAGACCCAGTACTTC.

This CDR3 is CAISESSVGTNYGYTF. Written as DNA, the CDR3 is TGTGCCATCAGTGAGTCGAGTGTAGGGACCAACTATGGCTACACCTTC. V usage is TRBV10-3 and J usage is TRBJ1-2; D is possibly TRBD1 (5 bases). Germline V CDR1 and CDR2: ENHRY, SYGVKD. Trimming took 0 bases from V and 2 from J, leaving 13 bases between them. This CDR3 contains 16 residues.

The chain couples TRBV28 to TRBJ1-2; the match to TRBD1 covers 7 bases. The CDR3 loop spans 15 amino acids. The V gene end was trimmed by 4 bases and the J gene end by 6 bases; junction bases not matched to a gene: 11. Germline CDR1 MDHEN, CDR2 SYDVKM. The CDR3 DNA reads TGTGCCAGCAGTTCCCCAGGGACAGCGAGAAATGGCTACACCTTC. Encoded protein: CASSSPGTARNGYTF.

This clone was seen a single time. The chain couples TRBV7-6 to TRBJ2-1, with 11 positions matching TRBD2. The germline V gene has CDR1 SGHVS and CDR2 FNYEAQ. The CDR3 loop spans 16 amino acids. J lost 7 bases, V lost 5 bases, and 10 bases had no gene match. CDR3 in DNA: TGTGCCAGCAGCCTCTATAGCGGGAGGGTTGTGAATGAGCAGTTCTTC. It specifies CASSLYSGRVVNEQFF.

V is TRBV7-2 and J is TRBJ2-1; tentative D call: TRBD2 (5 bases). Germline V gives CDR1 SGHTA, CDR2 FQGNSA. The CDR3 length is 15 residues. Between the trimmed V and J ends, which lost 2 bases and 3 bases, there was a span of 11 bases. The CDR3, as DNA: TGTGCCAGCAGCTTATGGTTCCGGGGCTACAATGAGCAGTTCTTC. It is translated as CASSLWFRGYNEQFF. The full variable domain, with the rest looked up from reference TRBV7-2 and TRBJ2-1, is GAGVSQSPSNKVTEKGKDVELRCDPISGHTALYWYRQSLGQGLEFLIYFQGNSAPDKSGLPSDRFSAERTGGSVSTLTIQRTQQEDSAVYLCASSLWFRGYNEQFFGPGTRLTVL.

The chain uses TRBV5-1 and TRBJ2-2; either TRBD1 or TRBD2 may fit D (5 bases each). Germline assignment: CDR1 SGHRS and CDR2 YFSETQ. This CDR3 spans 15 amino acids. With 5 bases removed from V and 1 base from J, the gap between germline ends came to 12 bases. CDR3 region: CASRPGPRNTGELFF. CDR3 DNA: TGCGCCAGCAGGCCGGGACCGCGGAACACCGGGGAGCTGTTTTTT.

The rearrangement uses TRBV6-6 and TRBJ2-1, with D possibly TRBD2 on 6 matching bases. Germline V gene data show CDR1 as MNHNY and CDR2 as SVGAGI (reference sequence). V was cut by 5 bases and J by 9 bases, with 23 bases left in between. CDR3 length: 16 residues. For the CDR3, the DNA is TGTGCCAGCAGTCTCGTACTAGCTTTTGCGAGGAGTGAGCAGTTCTTC. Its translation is CASSLVLAFARSEQFF.

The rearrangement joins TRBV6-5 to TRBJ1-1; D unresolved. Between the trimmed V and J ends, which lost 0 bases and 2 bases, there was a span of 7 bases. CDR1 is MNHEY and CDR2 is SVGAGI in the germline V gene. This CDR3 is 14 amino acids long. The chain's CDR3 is CASSYSSINTEAFF. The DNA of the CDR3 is TGTGCCAGCAGTTACTCCTCCATAAACACTGAAGCTTTCTTT.

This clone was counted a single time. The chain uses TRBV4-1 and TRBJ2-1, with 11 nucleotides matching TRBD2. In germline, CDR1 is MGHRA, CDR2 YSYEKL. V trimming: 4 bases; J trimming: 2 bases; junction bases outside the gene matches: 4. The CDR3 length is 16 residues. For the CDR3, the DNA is TGCGCCAGCAGCCCCATAGCGGGAGGGACCTACAATGAGCAGTTCTTC. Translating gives CASSPIAGGTYNEQFF.

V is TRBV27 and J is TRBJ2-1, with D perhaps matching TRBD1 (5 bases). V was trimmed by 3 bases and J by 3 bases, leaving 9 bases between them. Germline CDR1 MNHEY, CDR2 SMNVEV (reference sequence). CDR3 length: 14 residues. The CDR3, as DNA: TGTGCCAGCAGTTTCGACAGCCTCTACAATGAGCAGTTCTTC. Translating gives CASSFDSLYNEQFF.

The CDR3: CASSPSRQGAGETQYF. For the CDR3, the DNA is TGCGCCAGCAGCCCGAGCCGACAGGGGGCGGGTGAGACCCAGTACTTC. V and J are TRBV5-1 and TRBJ2-5; TRBD1 agrees at 10 bases. J was trimmed by 5 bases and V by 4 bases; bases with no gene match: 11. The CDR3 loop spans 16 amino acids. Per the germline V gene, CDR1 is SGHRS and CDR2 is YFSETQ. The variable domain in full, completed from reference TRBV5-1 and TRBJ2-5, reads KAGVTQTPRYLIKTRGQQVTLSCSPISGHRSVSWYQQTPGQGLQFLFEYFSETQRNKGNFPGRFSGRQFSNSRSEMNVSTLELGDSALYLCASSPSRQGAGETQYFGPGTRLLVL.